Reported below is one T cell receptor (beta chain). Its antigen is currently unknown. Trimming cost V 0 bases and J 2 bases, with 8 bases left between them. The V gene's germline CDR1 is MNHEY and CDR2 SVGAGI. CDR3 length: 15 amino acids. The data originate from a study of cytomegalovirus exposure and HLA in healthy donors. Study-level results: Most CMV-associated TCR beta chains appeared HLA-restricted in a later analysis. It was taken for granted in presence/absence analyses that sequencing depth across donors was roughly uniform. The classifier was said to identify cytomegalovirus status with high specificity and sensitivity. A reported reduction in N-insertions relative to the approximately 670-donor mean was seen in an Asian-associated ancestry cluster in a later analysis.

60 Vbeta and 13 Jbeta primers were used in PCR. Clones were read by immunoSEQ multiplex PCR, and TCRdb kept only the in-frame ones, dropping some. The sample includes 100,000 to 150,000 clones, 73% seen only once; the top ten take over 4%. The specimen was PBMCs. The V call is TRBV6-5, the J call TRBJ1-3; D is unclear. The sequence came from a man between 60 and 75 years old in good health and CMV-seropositive. The CDR3 coding sequence is TGTGCCAGCAGTTACTCCGGCGGAGCTGGAAACACCATATATTTT. It translates to CASSYSGGAGNTIYF.